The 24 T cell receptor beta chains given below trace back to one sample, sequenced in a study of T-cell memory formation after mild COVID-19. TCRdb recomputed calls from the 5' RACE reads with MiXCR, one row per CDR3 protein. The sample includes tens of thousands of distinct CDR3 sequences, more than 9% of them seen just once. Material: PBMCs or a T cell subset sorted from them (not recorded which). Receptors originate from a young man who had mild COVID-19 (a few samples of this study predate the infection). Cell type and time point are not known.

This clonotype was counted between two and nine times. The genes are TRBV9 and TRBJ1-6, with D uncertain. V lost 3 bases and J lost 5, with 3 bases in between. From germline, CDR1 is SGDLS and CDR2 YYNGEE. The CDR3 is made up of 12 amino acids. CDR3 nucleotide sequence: TGTGCCAGCAGCGAAAATAATTCACCCCTCCACTTT. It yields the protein CASSENNSPLHF.

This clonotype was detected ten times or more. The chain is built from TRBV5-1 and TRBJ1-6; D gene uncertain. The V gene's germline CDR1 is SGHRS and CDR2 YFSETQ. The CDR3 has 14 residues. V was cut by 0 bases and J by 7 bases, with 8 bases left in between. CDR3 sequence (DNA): TGCGCCAGCAGCTTGGAGTCAGCCAATTCACCCCTCCACTTT. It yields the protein CASSLESANSPLHF.

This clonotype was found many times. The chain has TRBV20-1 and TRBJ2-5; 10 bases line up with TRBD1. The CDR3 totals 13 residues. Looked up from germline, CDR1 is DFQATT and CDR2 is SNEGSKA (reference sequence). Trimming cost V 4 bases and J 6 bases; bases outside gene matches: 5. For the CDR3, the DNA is TGCAGTGCTAAATCGGGACAGGGGAAGACCCAGTACTTC. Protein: CSAKSGQGKTQYF.

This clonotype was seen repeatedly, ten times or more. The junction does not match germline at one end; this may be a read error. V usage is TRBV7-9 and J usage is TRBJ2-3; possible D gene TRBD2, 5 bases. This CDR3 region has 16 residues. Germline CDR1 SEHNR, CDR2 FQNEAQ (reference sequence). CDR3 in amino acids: CASSPGLQNVADTRYF. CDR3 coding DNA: TGTGCCAGCAGCCCTGGACTGCAGAACGTCGCAGATACGCGGTATTTT.

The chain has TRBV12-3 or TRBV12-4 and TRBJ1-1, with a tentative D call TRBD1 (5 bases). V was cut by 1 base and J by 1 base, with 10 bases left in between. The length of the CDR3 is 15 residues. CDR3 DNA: TGTGCCAGCAGTTTAGGGGGGATTCGGAACACTGAAGCTTTCTTT. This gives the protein CASSLGGIRNTEAFF.

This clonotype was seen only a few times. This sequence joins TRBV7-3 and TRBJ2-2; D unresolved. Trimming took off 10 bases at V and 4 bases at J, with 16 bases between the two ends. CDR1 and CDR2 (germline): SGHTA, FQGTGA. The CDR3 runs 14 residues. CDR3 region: CATKISSSTGELFF. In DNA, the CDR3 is TGTGCCACCAAGATAAGCTCCTCCACCGGGGAGCTGTTTTTT. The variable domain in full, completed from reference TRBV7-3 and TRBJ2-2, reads GAGVSQTPSNKVTEKGKYVELRCDPISGHTALYWYRQSLGQGPEFLIYFQGTGAADDSGLPNDRFFAVRPEGSVSTLKIQRTERGDSAVYLCATKISSSTGELFFGEGSRLTVL.

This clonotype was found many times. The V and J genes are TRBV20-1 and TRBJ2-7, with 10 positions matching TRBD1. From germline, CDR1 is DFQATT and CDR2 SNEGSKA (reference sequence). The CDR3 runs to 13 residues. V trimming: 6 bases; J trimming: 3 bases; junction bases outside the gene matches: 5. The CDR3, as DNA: TGCAGTGCCGGACAGGGGGGAATCTACGAGCAGTACTTC. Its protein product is CSAGQGGIYEQYF.

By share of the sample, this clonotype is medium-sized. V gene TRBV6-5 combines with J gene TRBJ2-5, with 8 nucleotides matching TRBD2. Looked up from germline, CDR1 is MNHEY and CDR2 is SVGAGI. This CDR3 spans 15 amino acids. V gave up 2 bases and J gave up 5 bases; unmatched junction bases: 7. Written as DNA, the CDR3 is TGTGCCAGCAGTTACCTCGGTAGCGGGGTGGAGACCCAGTACTTC. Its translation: CASSYLGSGVETQYF.

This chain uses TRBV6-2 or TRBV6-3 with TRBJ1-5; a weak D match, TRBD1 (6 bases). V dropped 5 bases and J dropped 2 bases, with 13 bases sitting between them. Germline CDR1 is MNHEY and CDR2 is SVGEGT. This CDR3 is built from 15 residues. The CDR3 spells CASSALGAGNQPQHF. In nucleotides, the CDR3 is TGTGCCAGCAGTGCGTTGGGGGCCGGCAATCAGCCCCAGCATTTT.

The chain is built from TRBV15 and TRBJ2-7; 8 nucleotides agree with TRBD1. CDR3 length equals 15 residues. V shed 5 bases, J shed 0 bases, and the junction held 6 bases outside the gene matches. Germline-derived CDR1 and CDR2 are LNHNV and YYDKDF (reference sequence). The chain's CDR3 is CATSGQGLSSYEQYF. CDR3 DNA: TGTGCCACCAGCGGACAGGGACTTAGCTCCTACGAGCAGTACTTC.

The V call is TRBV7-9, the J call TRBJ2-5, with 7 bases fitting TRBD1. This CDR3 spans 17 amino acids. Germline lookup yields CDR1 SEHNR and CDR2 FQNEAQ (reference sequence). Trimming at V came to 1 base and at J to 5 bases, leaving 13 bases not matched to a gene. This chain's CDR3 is CASSLGTGVLLGETQYF. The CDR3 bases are TGTGCCAGCAGCTTAGGCACAGGGGTACTTTTGGGGGAGACCCAGTACTTC.

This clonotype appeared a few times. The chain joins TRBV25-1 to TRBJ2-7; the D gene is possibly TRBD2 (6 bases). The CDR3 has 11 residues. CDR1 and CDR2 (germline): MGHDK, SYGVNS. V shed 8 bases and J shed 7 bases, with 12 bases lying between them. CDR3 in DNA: TGTGCCAGCGGCAGGGCGGGGGAGCAGTACTTC. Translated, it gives CASGRAGEQYF.

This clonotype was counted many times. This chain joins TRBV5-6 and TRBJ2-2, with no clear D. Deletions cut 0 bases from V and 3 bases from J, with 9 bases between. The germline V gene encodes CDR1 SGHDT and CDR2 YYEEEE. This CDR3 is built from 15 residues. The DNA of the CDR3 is TGTGCCAGCAGCTTGGGCAACGGCTACACCGGGGAGCTGTTTTTT. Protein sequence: CASSLGNGYTGELFF.

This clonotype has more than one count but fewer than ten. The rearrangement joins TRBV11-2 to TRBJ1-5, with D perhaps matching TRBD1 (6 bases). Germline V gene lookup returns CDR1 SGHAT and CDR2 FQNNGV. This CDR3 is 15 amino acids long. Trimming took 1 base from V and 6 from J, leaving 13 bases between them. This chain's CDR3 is CASSLGLGGGQPQHF. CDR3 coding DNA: TGTGCCAGCAGCTTAGGTTTAGGGGGGGGTCAGCCCCAGCATTTT.

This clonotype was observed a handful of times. CDR3 in amino acids: CASSLGLAGSYEQYF. Written as DNA, the CDR3 is TGCGCCAGCAGCTTGGGACTAGCGGGCTCCTACGAGCAGTACTTC. The chain has TRBV5-1 and TRBJ2-7; TRBD2 aligns across 10 bases. CDR1 and CDR2 from the germline V gene are SGHRS and YFSETQ. The CDR3 runs to 15 residues. Trimming at V came to 0 bases and at J to 0 bases, leaving 0 bases not matched to a gene.

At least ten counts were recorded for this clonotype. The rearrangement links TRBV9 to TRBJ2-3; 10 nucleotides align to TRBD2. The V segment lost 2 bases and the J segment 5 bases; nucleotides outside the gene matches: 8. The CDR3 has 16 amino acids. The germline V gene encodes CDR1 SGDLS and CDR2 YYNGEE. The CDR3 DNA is TGTGCCAGCAGCGTTCAGGTCTCTAGCGGGGGAGATACGCAGTATTTT. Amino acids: CASSVQVSSGGDTQYF.

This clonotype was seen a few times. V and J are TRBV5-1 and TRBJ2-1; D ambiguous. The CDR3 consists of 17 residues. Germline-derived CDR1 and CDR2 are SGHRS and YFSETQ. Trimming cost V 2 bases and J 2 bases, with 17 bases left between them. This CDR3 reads CASSFGPGGQAYNEQFF. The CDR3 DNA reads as TGCGCCAGCAGCTTTGGCCCGGGCGGCCAGGCCTACAATGAGCAGTTCTTC.

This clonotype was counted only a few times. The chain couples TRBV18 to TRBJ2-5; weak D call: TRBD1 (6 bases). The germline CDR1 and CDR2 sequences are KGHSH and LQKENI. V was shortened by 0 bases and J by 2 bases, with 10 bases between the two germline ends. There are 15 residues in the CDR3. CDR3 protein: CASSPPSTGQETQYF. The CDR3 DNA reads TGTGCCAGCTCACCACCGTCGACAGGACAAGAGACCCAGTACTTC.

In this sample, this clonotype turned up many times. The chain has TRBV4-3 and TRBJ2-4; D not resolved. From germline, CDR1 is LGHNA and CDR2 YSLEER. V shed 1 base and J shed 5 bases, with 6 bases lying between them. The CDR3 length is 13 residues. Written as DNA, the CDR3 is TGCGCCAGCAGCCAAGGGCAGCAAAACATTCAGTACTTC. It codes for CASSQGQQNIQYF.

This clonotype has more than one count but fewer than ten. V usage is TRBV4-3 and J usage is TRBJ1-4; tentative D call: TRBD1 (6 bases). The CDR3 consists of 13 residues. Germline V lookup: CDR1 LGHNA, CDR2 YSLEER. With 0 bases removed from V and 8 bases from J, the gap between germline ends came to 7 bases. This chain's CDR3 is CASSQDQGEKLFF. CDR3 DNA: TGCGCCAGCAGCCAAGACCAGGGGGAAAAACTGTTTTTT.

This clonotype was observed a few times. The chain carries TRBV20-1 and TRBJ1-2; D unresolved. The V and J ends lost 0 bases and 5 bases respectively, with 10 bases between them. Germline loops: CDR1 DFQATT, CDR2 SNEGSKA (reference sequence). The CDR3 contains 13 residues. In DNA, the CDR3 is TGCAGTGCTAGAGATTTGGGCCTGTATGGCTACACCTTC. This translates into CSARDLGLYGYTF.

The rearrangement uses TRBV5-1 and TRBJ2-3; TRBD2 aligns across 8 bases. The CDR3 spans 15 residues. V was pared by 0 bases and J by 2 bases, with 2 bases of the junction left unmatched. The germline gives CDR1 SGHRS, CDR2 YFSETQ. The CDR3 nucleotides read TGCGCCAGCAGCTTGGTTAGCGGGGTCACAGATACGCAGTATTTT. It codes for CASSLVSGVTDTQYF.

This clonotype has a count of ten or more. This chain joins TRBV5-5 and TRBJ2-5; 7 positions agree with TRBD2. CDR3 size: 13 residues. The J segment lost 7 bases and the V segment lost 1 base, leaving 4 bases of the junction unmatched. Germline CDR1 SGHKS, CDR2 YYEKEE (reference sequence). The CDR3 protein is CASSLKWGGTQYF. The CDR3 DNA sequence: TGTGCCAGCAGCTTGAAGTGGGGGGGGACCCAGTACTTC.

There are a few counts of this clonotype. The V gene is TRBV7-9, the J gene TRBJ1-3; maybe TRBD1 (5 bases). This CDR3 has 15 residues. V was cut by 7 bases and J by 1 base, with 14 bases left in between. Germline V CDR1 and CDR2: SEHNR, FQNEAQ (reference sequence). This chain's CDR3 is CASIRTGGSGNTIYF. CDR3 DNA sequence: TGTGCCAGCATCCGAACCGGGGGGTCTGGAAACACCATATATTTT. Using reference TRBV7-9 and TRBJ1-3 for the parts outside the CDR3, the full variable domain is DTGVSQNPRHKITKRGQNVTFRCDPISEHNRLYWYRQTLGQGPEFLTYFQNEAQLEKSRLLSDRFSAERPKGSFSTLEIQRTEQGDSAMYLCASIRTGGSGNTIYFGEGSWLTVV.